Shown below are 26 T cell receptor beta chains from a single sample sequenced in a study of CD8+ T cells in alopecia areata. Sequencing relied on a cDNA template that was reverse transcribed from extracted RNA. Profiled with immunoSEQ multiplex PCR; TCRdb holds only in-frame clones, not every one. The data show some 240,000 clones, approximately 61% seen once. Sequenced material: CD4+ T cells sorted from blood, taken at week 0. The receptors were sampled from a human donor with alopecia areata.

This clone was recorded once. CDR3: CASSERQNNQPQHF. The CDR3 DNA sequence: TGTGCCAGCAGTGAAAGACAGAACAATCAGCCCCAGCATTTT. The V and J genes are TRBV6-1 and TRBJ1-5; D possibly corresponds to TRBD1 (5 bases). The germline V gene encodes CDR1 MNHNS and CDR2 SASEGT. The V end was cut by 2 bases, the J end by 3 bases, with 8 bases between. The CDR3 has 14 amino acids.

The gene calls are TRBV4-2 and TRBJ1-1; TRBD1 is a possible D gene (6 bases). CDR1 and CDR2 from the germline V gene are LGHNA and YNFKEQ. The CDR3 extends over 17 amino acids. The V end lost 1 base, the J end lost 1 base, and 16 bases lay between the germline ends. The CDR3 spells CASSQAQPGTTNTEAFF. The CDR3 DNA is TGTGCCAGCAGCCAAGCTCAACCAGGGACAACGAACACTGAAGCTTTCTTT.

CDR3: CASSLNRLGTDTQYF. DNA of the CDR3: TGTGCCAGCAGTTTAAATCGGCTGGGCACAGATACGCAGTATTTT. The genes are TRBV27 and TRBJ2-3; D call uncertain. The ends were cut back, 2 bases at V and 1 base at J, with 10 bases in the middle. The CDR3 has 15 residues. CDR1 is MNHEY and CDR2 is SMNVEV in the germline V gene (reference sequence).

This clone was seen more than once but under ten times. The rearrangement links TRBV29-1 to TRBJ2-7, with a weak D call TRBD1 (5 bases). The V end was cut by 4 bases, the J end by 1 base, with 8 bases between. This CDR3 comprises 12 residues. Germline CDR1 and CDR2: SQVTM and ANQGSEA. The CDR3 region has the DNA TGCAGCGTTGTTCAGGGTTCCTACGAGCAGTACTTC. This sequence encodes CSVVQGSYEQYF.

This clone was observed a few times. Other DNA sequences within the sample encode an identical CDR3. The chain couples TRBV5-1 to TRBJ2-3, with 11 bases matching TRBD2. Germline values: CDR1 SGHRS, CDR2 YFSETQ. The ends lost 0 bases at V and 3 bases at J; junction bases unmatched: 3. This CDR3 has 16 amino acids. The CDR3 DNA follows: TGCGCCAGCAGCTTGGGGCTAGCGGGAGGAACAGATACGCAGTATTTT. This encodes CASSLGLAGGTDTQYF.

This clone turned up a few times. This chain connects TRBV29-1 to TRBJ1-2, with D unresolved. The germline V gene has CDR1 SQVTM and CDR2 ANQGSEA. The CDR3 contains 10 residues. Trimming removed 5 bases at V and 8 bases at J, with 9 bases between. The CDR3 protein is CSVSQRGYTF. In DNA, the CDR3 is TGCAGCGTTTCACAACGGGGCTACACCTTC.

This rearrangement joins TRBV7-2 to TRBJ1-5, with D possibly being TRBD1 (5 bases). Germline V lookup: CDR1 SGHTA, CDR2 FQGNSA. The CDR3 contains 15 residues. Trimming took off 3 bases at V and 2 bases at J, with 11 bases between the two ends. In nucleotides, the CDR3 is TGTGCCAGCAGCTTTTGGGGGAATGGCAATCAGCCCCAGCATTTT. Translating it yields CASSFWGNGNQPQHF.

In DNA, the CDR3 is TGTGCCTGGAGTGTTAAGCCCCCCAATGAGCAGTTCTTC. As protein: CAWSVKPPNEQFF. The V gene is TRBV30, the J gene TRBJ2-1, with D unclear. Trimming left V 0 bases short and J 6 bases short, with 9 bases between. The CDR3 loop spans 13 amino acids. The germline V gene encodes CDR1 GTSNPN and CDR2 SVGIG (reference sequence).

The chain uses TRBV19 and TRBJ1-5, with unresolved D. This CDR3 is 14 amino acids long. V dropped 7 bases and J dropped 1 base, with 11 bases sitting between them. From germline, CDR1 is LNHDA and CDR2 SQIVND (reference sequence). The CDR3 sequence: CASNWGRSNQPQHF. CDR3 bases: TGTGCCAGTAATTGGGGAAGGAGCAATCAGCCCCAGCATTTT.

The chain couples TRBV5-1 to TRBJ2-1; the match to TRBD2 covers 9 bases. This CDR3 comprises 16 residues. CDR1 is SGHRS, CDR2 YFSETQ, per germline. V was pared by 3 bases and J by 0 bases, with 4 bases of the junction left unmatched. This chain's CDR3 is CASSSGSGSSYNEQFF. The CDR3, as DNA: TGCGCCAGCAGCTCCGGTAGCGGGAGCTCCTACAATGAGCAGTTCTTC.

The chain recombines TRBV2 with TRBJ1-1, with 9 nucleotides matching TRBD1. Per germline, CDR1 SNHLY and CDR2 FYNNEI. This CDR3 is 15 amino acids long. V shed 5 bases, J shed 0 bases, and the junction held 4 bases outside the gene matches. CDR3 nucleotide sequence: TGTGCCAGCAGTCTACAGGGGGCCCTGAACACTGAAGCTTTCTTT. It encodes CASSLQGALNTEAFF.

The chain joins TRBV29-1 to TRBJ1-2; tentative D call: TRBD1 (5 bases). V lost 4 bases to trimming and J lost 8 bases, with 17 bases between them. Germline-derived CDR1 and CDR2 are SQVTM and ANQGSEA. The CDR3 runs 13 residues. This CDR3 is CSVGGTSSRGYTF. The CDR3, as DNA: TGCAGCGTTGGCGGGACTTCTTCCAGGGGCTACACCTTC.

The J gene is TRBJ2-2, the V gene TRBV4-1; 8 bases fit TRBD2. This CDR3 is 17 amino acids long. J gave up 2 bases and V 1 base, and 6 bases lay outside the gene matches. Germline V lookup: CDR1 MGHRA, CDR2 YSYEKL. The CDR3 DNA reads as TGCGCCAGCAGCCAAGTATTAGCGGGGCTCAACACCGGGGAGCTGTTTTTT. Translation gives CASSQVLAGLNTGELFF.

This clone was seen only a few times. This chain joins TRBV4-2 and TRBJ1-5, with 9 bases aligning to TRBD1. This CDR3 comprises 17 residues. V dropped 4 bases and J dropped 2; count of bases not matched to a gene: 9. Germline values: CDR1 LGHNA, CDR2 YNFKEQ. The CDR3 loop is CASSRDREAKGNQPQHF. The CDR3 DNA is TGTGCCAGCAGCCGGGACAGGGAGGCGAAAGGCAATCAGCCCCAGCATTTT.

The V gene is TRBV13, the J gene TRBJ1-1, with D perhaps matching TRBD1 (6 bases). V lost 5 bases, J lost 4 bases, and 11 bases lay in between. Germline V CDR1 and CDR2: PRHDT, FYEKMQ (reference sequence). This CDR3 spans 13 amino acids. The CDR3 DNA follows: TGTGCCAGCAGCCCGGGGACACGCACTGAAGCTTTCTTT. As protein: CASSPGTRTEAFF. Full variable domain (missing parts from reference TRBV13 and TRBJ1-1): AAGVIQSPRHLIKEKRETATLKCYPIPRHDTVYWYQQGPGQDPQFLISFYEKMQSDKGSIPDRFSAQQFSDYHSELNMSSLELGDSALYFCASSPGTRTEAFFGQGTRLTVV.

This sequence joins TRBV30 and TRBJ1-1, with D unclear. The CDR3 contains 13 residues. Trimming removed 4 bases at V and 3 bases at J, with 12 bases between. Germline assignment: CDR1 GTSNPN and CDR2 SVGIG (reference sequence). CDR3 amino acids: CAWTREIYTEAFF. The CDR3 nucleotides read TGTGCCTGGACGAGAGAGATTTACACTGAAGCTTTCTTT.

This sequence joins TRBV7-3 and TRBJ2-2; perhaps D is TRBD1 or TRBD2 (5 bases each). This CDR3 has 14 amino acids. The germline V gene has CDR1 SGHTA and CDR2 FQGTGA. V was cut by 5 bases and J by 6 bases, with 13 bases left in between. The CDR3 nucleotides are TGTGCCAGCAGCCTCGGGGCTGGCGCCGGGGAGCTGTTTTTT. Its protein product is CASSLGAGAGELFF. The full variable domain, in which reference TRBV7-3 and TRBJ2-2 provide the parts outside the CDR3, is GAGVSQTPSNKVTEKGKYVELRCDPISGHTALYWYRQSLGQGPEFLIYFQGTGAADDSGLPNDRFFAVRPEGSVSTLKIQRTERGDSAVYLCASSLGAGAGELFFGEGSRLTVL.

The CDR3 nucleotides are TGTGCCAGCTCACGATCGGGGAGCAATCAGCCCCAGCATTTT. This codes for CASSRSGSNQPQHF. The chain links TRBV18 to TRBJ1-5; D remains ambiguous. V was trimmed by 4 bases and J by 1 base, leaving 8 bases between them. Germline CDR1 and CDR2: KGHSH and LQKENI. This CDR3 is 14 amino acids long.

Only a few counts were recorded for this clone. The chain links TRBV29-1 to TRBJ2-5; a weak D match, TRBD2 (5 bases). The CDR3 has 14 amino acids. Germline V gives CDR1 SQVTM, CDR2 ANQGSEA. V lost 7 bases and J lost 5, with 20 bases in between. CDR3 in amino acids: CSARDQRAAETQYF. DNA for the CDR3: TGCAGCGCCCGAGACCAGAGGGCGGCGGAGACCCAGTACTTC.

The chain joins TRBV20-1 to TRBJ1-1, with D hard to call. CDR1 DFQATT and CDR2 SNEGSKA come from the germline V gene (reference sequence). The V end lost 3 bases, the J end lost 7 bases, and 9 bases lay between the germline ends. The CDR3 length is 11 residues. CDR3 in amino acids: CSASAGGEAFF. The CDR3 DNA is TGCAGTGCTAGTGCGGGAGGTGAAGCTTTCTTT.

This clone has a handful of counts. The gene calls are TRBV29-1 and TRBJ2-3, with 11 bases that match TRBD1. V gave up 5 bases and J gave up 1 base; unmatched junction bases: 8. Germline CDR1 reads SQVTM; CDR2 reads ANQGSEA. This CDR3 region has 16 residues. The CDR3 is CSVKDRGRAGTDTQYF. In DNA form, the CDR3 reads TGCAGCGTTAAGGACAGGGGGCGAGCTGGCACAGATACGCAGTATTTT.

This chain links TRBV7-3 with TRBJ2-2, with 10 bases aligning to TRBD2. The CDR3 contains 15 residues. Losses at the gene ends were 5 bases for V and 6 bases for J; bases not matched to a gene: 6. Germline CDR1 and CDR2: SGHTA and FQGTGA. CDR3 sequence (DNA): TGTGCCAGCAGCCTGCGGACTAGCGGCGCCGGGGAGCTGTTTTTT. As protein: CASSLRTSGAGELFF. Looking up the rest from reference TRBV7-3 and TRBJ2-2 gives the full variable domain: GAGVSQTPSNKVTEKGKYVELRCDPISGHTALYWYRQSLGQGPEFLIYFQGTGAADDSGLPNDRFFAVRPEGSVSTLKIQRTERGDSAVYLCASSLRTSGAGELFFGEGSRLTVL.

The DNA of the CDR3 is TGTGCCAGTACATCGGGACCCCCGAACACCGGGGAGCTGTTTTTT. Its protein product is CASTSGPPNTGELFF. This chain joins TRBV19 and TRBJ2-2, with D perhaps assigned TRBD1 or TRBD2 (5 bases each). Deletions cut 7 bases from V and 0 bases from J, with 12 bases between. Germline values: CDR1 LNHDA, CDR2 SQIVND (reference sequence). The CDR3 spans 15 residues.

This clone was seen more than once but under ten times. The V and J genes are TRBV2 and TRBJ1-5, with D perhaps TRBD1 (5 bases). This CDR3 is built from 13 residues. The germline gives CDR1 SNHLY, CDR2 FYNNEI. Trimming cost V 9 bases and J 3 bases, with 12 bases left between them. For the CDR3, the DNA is TGTGCCAGTAGATGGGGGGTCAATCAGCCCCAGCATTTT. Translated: CASRWGVNQPQHF.

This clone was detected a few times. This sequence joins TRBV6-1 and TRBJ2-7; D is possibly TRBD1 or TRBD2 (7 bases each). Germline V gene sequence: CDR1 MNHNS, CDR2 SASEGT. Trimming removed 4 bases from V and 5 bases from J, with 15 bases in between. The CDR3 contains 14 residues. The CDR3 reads CASSVGRGGDEQYF. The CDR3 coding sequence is TGTGCCAGCAGTGTCGGCAGGGGGGGTGACGAGCAGTACTTC.

CDR3 in DNA: TGCGCCAGCAGCCCTACTGGGATGAAAGAGACCCAGTACTTC. It yields the protein CASSPTGMKETQYF. J is TRBJ2-5 and V is TRBV5-1; D is undetermined. Trimming shortened V by 4 bases and J by 3 bases, and 13 bases separated the two germline ends. This CDR3 contains 14 residues. CDR1 and CDR2 from the germline V gene are SGHRS and YFSETQ.